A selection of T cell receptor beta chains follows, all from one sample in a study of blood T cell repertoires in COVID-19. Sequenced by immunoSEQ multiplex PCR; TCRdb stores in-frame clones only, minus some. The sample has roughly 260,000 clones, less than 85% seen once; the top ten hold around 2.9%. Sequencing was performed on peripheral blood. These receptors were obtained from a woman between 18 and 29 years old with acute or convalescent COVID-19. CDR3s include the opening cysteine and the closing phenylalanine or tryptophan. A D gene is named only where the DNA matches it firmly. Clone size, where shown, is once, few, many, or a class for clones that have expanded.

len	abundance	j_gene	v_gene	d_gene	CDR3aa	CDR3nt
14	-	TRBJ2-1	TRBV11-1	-	CASTVALHYNEQFF	TGTGCCAGCACCGTAGCCTTACATTACAATGAGCAGTTCTTC
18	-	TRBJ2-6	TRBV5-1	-	CASSLRHKESSGANVLTF	TGCGCCAGCAGCTTGAGACACAAGGAATCCTCTGGGGCCAACGTCCTGACTTTC
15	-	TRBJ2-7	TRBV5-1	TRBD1	CASSLGWDSSYEQYF	TGCGCCAGCAGCCTTGGTTGGGACAGCTCCTACGAGCAGTACTTC
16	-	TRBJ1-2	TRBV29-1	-	CSVELEGGAGIYGYTF	TGCAGCGTTGAATTGGAGGGAGGGGCGGGCATCTATGGCTACACCTTC
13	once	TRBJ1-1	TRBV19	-	CASRQFVNTEAFF	TGTGCCAGTAGACAGTTCGTGAACACTGAAGCTTTCTTT
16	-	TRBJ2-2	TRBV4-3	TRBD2	CASSQAASGRERELFF	TGCGCCAGCAGCCAAGCAGCTAGCGGGAGAGAGAGGGAGCTGTTTTTT
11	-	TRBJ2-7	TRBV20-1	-	CSAIDGYEQYF	TGCAGTGCTATAGACGGCTACGAGCAGTACTTC
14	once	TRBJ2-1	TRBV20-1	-	CSASLGDSYNEQFF	TGCAGTGCTAGTTTGGGGGACTCGTACAATGAGCAGTTCTTC
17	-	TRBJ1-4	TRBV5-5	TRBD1	CASSLRDRGLRDEKLFF	TGTGCCAGCAGCCTCCGAGACAGGGGGTTGAGGGATGAAAAACTGTTTTTT
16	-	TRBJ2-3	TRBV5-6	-	CASSYGQWPLADTQYF	TGTGCCAGCAGCTATGGACAGTGGCCCCTCGCAGATACGCAGTATTTT
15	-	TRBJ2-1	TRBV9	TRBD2	CASSVMAGGSNEQFF	TGTGCCAGCAGCGTTATGGCGGGAGGGTCCAATGAGCAGTTCTTC
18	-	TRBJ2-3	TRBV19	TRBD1	CASSIALLGTAYTDTQYF	TGTGCCAGTAGTATAGCGCTCTTGGGGACAGCCTACACAGATACGCAGTATTTT
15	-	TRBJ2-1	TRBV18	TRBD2	CASSRIAGAYNEQFF	TGTGCCAGCTCACGAATAGCGGGAGCCTACAATGAGCAGTTCTTC
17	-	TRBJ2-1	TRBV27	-	CASSFSPDYFSYNEQFF	TGTGCCAGCAGTTTCTCGCCGGACTATTTCTCCTACAATGAGCAGTTCTTC
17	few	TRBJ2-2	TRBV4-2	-	CASSQEPAGTNTGELFF	TGTGCCAGCAGCCAAGAACCGGCGGGGACGAACACCGGGGAGCTGTTTTTT
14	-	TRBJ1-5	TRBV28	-	CASSLDRFNQPQHF	TGTGCCAGCAGTTTGGACAGATTCAATCAGCCCCAGCATTTT
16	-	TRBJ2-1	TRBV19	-	CASSISGPIIYNEQFF	TGTGCCAGTAGTATAAGCGGGCCAATAATTTACAATGAGCAGTTCTTC
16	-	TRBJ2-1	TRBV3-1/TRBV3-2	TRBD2	CASSQLAGVSYNEQFF	TGTGCCAGCAGCCAATTAGCGGGAGTGTCCTACAATGAGCAGTTCTTC
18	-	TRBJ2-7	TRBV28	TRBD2	CASSTSSISGIPSYEQYF	TGTGCCAGCAGTACCTCCTCCATTAGCGGGATACCCTCCTACGAGCAGTACTTC
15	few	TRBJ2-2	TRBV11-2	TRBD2	CASTFLTSRTGELFF	TGTGCCAGCACCTTTCTGACTAGCCGGACCGGGGAGCTGTTTTTT
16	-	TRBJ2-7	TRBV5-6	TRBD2	CASSLDRTSETYEQYF	TGTGCCAGCAGCTTGGATAGGACTAGCGAAACCTACGAGCAGTACTTC
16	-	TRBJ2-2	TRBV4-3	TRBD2	CASSQDGTSFTGELFF	TGCGCCAGCAGCCAAGACGGGACTAGTTTCACCGGGGAGCTGTTTTTT